This T cell receptor beta chain was profiled in a study of blood T cells in healthy people across ages. Whole-study context: Capture by template switching was about one barcoded beta molecule per two T cells.

Primed by a sample-barcoded 5' primer and a J-beta primer mix, a second PCR proceeded for 7 to 11 cycles. Using its own MiXCR run on the 5' RACE reads, TCRdb lists one record per CDR3 protein. The sample has 1.5 million to 2 million distinct CDR3 sequences; roughly 50% are singletons. CDR3 length: 15 residues. Looked up from germline, CDR1 is SEHNR and CDR2 is FQNEAQ (reference sequence). Trimming cost V 5 bases and J 2 bases, with 14 bases left between them. Study-wide findings and caveats: A roughly linear fall in TCR beta diversity per million T cells was seen with increasing age. Higher diversity, along with more naive CD4+ cells, distinguished long-lived donors from aged donors. CMV status of donors was unknown, possibly confounding expanded clonotype changes.

Concerning this clonotype itself: Its antigen is undetermined.

The chain recombines TRBV7-9 with TRBJ2-3, with D possibly matching TRBD1 (5 bases). The sequenced sample consisted of blood. This TCR derives from a woman in her thirties or forties in good health. In DNA, the CDR3 is TGTGCCAGCAGCCCGAGACAGCAATTCACAGATACGCAGTATTTT. It is translated as CASSPRQQFTDTQYF.